These 25 T cell receptor beta chains came from one sample sequenced in a study of blood T cell repertoires in COVID-19. Assay used: immunoSEQ multiplex PCR; TCRdb lists only in-frame clones, some missing. The table includes 40,000 to 45,000 clones, about 89% detected once. Sequenced input: peripheral blood. All receptors derive from a human donor in a cohort sampled during active COVID-19.

This clone turned up a few times. The CDR3 region is CASSPRTGNQPQHF. The DNA for the CDR3 is TGTGCCAGCAGCCCCCGGACGGGAAATCAGCCCCAGCATTTT. The chain employs TRBV7-2 and TRBJ1-5; unclear D gene. CDR1 SGHTA and CDR2 FQGNSA come from the germline V gene. The germline V and J ends were trimmed by 5 bases and 4 bases, with 12 bases remaining between them. The CDR3 sequence is 14 residues long.

The chain is built from TRBV18 and TRBJ2-3; a weak D match, TRBD1 (6 bases). Trimming pared 3 bases from V and 0 bases from J, leaving 7 bases between. The germline gives CDR1 KGHSH, CDR2 LQKENI. The CDR3 consists of 14 residues. The CDR3 region is CASSPDSSTDTQYF. The CDR3 nucleotides are TGTGCCAGCTCACCGGACAGTAGCACAGATACGCAGTATTTT. The full variable domain, in which reference TRBV18 and TRBJ2-3 provide the parts outside the CDR3, is NAGVMQNPRHLVRRRGQEARLRCSPMKGHSHVYWYRQLPEEGLKFMVYLQKENIIDESGMPKERFSAEFPKEGPSILRIQQVVRGDSAAYFCASSPDSSTDTQYFGPGTRLTVL.

The chain combines TRBV6-5 with TRBJ2-7; D gene uncertain. With 5 bases removed from V and 6 bases from J, the gap between germline ends came to 17 bases. The germline V gene has CDR1 MNHEY and CDR2 SVGAGI. CDR3 length equals 14 residues. The CDR3 DNA follows: TGTGCCAGCAGTACAAATCCAAGCGCCTCCGAGCAGTACTTC. Translating gives CASSTNPSASEQYF.

The V call is TRBV5-4, the J call TRBJ2-2; the match to TRBD2 covers 8 bases. The germline V gene has CDR1 SGHNT and CDR2 YYREEE (reference sequence). The CDR3 sequence is 16 residues long. J was trimmed by 6 bases and V by 3 bases; bases with no gene match: 10. The CDR3 loop is CASSSGGGGAPGELFF. CDR3 in DNA: TGTGCCAGCAGCTCCGGGGGGGGCGGGGCGCCCGGGGAGCTGTTTTTT.

For this clone: The same CDR3 can be traced to other DNA sequences in this sample. The chain joins TRBV7-9 to TRBJ2-3; TRBD1 agrees at 8 bases. The CDR3 covers 14 residues. After removal of 7 bases from V and 0 bases from J, the junction contained 3 bases not matched to a gene. The V gene's germline CDR1 is SEHNR and CDR2 FQNEAQ (reference sequence). The CDR3 sequence: CASTGTGSTDTQYF. DNA of the CDR3: TGTGCCAGCACCGGGACAGGCAGCACAGATACGCAGTATTTT.

This rearrangement joins TRBV19 to TRBJ2-5, with TRBD2 identical over 8 bases. This CDR3 contains 14 residues. V gave up 7 bases and J gave up 5 bases; unmatched junction bases: 9. Germline V gene lookup returns CDR1 LNHDA and CDR2 SQIVND (reference sequence). The DNA of the CDR3 is TGTGCCAGTACCGTTGCGGGGGGCTGGGAGACCCAGTACTTC. It yields the protein CASTVAGGWETQYF.

The V call is TRBV24-1, the J call TRBJ2-3; 7 nucleotides align to TRBD2. Germline CDR1 KGHDR, CDR2 SFDVKD. Trimming removed 9 bases from V and 0 bases from J; junction bases left unmatched: 2. This CDR3 has 13 residues. In DNA, the CDR3 is TGTGCCACCGGTAGCGGGAGCACAGATACGCAGTATTTT. Its protein is CATGSGSTDTQYF.

This clone appeared once. The genes are TRBV2 and TRBJ2-7; D not resolved. This CDR3 is 14 amino acids long. Trimming pared 4 bases from V and 4 bases from J, leaving 14 bases between. The V gene's germline CDR1 is SNHLY and CDR2 FYNNEI. CDR3 residues: CASSGWAERYEQYF. The CDR3 nucleotides read TGTGCCAGCAGTGGTTGGGCCGAGAGATACGAGCAGTACTTC.

J is TRBJ2-7 and V is TRBV3-1 (or the pseudogene TRBV3-2); D is undetermined. Trimming pared 3 bases from V and 3 bases from J, leaving 9 bases between. CDR1 is LGHDT and CDR2 is YNNKEL in the germline V gene (reference sequence). This CDR3 spans 13 amino acids. CDR3: CASSHPAGYEQYF. In nucleotides, the CDR3 is TGTGCCAGCAGCCACCCCGCCGGCTACGAGCAGTACTTC.

As for this clone: Different DNA sequences within this sample yield the same CDR3. This chain connects TRBV7-9 to TRBJ2-1; 11 bases are a match to TRBD2. The ends lost 2 bases at V and 7 bases at J; junction bases unmatched: 4. The length of the CDR3 is 15 residues. CDR1 and CDR2 (germline): SEHNR, FQNEAQ (reference sequence). The DNA of the CDR3 is TGTGCCAGCAGCTTACTAGCGGGGGGTGGGAATGAGCAGTTCTTC. Its translation is CASSLLAGGGNEQFF.

The V gene is TRBV12-5, the J gene TRBJ2-7; D is perhaps TRBD1 (5 bases). The V gene lost 2 bases and the J gene lost 1 base, with 6 bases spanning the gap. The CDR3 runs 13 residues. Germline values: CDR1 LGHNT, CDR2 FRNRAP. CDR3 nucleotides: TGTGCTAGTGGTTTGAGACAGTCCTACGAGCAGTACTTC. This sequence encodes CASGLRQSYEQYF. The full variable domain, in which reference TRBV12-5 and TRBJ2-7 provide the parts outside the CDR3, is DARVTQTPRHKVTEMGQEVTMRCQPILGHNTVFWYRQTMMQGLELLAYFRNRAPLDDSGMPKDRFSAEMPDATLATLKIQPSEPRDSAVYFCASGLRQSYEQYFGPGTRLTVT.

This clone was seen just once. V usage is TRBV9 and J usage is TRBJ2-1; 7 bases line up with TRBD2. The CDR3 is 16 amino acids. In germline, CDR1 is SGDLS, CDR2 YYNGEE. V was clipped by 6 bases and J by 8 bases; unmatched bases: 17. CDR3 sequence: CASTLGGGLTFDEQFF. In DNA, the CDR3 is TGTGCCAGCACCCTGGGGGGGGGACTTACTTTCGATGAGCAGTTCTTC.

This rearrangement joins TRBV6-2 or TRBV6-3 to TRBJ1-2; no firm D call. The CDR3 has 13 amino acids. Germline values: CDR1 MNHEY, CDR2 SVGEGT. Between the trimmed V and J ends, which lost 6 bases and 4 bases, there was a span of 12 bases. This CDR3 reads CASSERPFYGYTF. The CDR3 DNA reads TGTGCCAGCAGCGAGAGGCCGTTCTATGGCTACACCTTC.

In its sample, this clone was seen once. The rearrangement links TRBV7-2 to TRBJ1-1, with a weak D call TRBD1 (5 bases). Germline CDR1 reads SGHTA; CDR2 reads FQGNSA. V gave up 2 bases and J gave up 1 base, with 8 bases separating them. The CDR3 extends over 14 amino acids. The CDR3 nucleotides are TGTGCCAGCAGCTTACTGGGGGGGAACACTGAAGCTTTCTTT. Translating it yields CASSLLGGNTEAFF.

The rearrangement links TRBV19 to TRBJ1-5; possibly TRBD1 for D (6 bases). The germline V gene has CDR1 LNHDA and CDR2 SQIVND (reference sequence). The V and J ends lost 8 bases and 0 bases respectively, with 14 bases between them. This CDR3 has 15 amino acids. CDR3 sequence (DNA): TGTGCCAGTGGCGCGGACAGCTATAGCAATCAGCCCCAGCATTTT. It translates to CASGADSYSNQPQHF. Complete variable domain (other parts from reference TRBV19 and TRBJ1-5): DGGITQSPKYLFRKEGQNVTLSCEQNLNHDAMYWYRQDPGQGLRLIYYSQIVNDFQKGDIAEGYSVSREKKESFPLTVTSAQKNPTAFYLCASGADSYSNQPQHFGDGTRLSIL.

The V and J genes are TRBV11-2 and TRBJ2-7; D is uncertain. Germline V gives CDR1 SGHAT, CDR2 FQNNGV. The CDR3 totals 14 residues. The germline V and J ends were trimmed by 0 bases and 7 bases, with 13 bases remaining between them. The CDR3 DNA follows: TGTGCCAGCAGCTTAGATCGGGTGGGTAAAGAGCAGTACTTC. Protein product: CASSLDRVGKEQYF.

This clone was seen once. This chain links TRBV6-6 with TRBJ2-3, with D possibly TRBD1 on 5 matching bases. The CDR3 sequence is 15 residues long. Trimming cost V 6 bases and J 1 base, with 14 bases left between them. Germline-derived CDR1 and CDR2 are MNHNY and SVGAGI (reference sequence). The CDR3 nucleotides read TGTGCCAGCAGCTTGATCGAGACAGGCACAGATACGCAGTATTTT. It translates to CASSLIETGTDTQYF.

The chain is built from TRBV5-4 and TRBJ2-3, with D possibly being TRBD2 (7 bases). The CDR3 is 12 amino acids. The germline gives CDR1 SGHNT, CDR2 YYREEE (reference sequence). V was pared by 4 bases and J by 14 bases, with 17 bases between. CDR3 region: CASSPGGGLGYF. CDR3 sequence (DNA): TGTGCCAGCAGCCCTGGGGGGGGGCTGGGGTATTTT. The full variable domain, its missing parts supplied by reference TRBV5-4 and TRBJ2-3, is ETGVTQSPTHLIKTRGQQVTLRCSSQSGHNTVSWYQQALGQGPQFIFQYYREEENGRGNFPPRFSGLQFPNYSSELNVNALELDDSALYLCASSPGGGLGYFGPGTRLTVL.

The chain carries TRBV6-6 and TRBJ2-5, with D possibly being TRBD1 (6 bases). The CDR3 is 14 residues long. Trimming took 6 bases from V and 1 from J, leaving 12 bases between them. Germline CDR1 reads MNHNY; CDR2 reads SVGAGI (reference sequence). In DNA form, the CDR3 reads TGTGCCAGCAGCCCCGGGACACCCCAAGAGACCCAGTACTTC. Protein: CASSPGTPQETQYF.

This chain connects TRBV30 to TRBJ2-7, with TRBD1 matching over 8 bases. Germline values: CDR1 GTSNPN, CDR2 SVGIG (reference sequence). V dropped 7 bases and J dropped 5; count of bases not matched to a gene: 4. This CDR3 is built from 11 residues. In DNA, the CDR3 is TGTGCCTCCTCAGGGGGCCACGAGCAGTACTTC. It yields the protein CASSGGHEQYF.

The chain joins TRBV27 to TRBJ1-1; D uncertain. Trimming took off 5 bases at V and 6 bases at J, with 16 bases between the two ends. CDR1 is MNHEY, CDR2 SMNVEV, per germline (reference sequence). The CDR3 sequence is 14 residues long. CDR3 bases: TGTGCCAGCAGTCCCCCTTTTGCGGGTGCTGAAGCTTTCTTT. Amino acids: CASSPPFAGAEAFF.

The chain joins TRBV2 to TRBJ1-2; maybe TRBD1 (6 bases). V was trimmed by 3 bases and J by 7 bases, leaving 15 bases between them. From germline, CDR1 is SNHLY and CDR2 FYNNEI. CDR3 size: 14 residues. The CDR3 spells CASSETGPRAGYTF. CDR3 DNA: TGTGCCAGCAGTGAGACAGGTCCTCGGGCTGGCTACACCTTC.

The J gene is TRBJ1-2, the V gene TRBV6-1; 7 bases align to TRBD1. The ends lost 3 bases at V and 0 bases at J; junction bases unmatched: 10. Germline V gene sequence: CDR1 MNHNS, CDR2 SASEGT. This CDR3 contains 17 residues. Here the CDR3 DNA reads TGTGCCAGCAGTGACCAGACAGGGAAGGGTGCTAACTATGGCTACACCTTC. This translates into CASSDQTGKGANYGYTF.

V usage is TRBV19 and J usage is TRBJ1-6; D is ambiguous. Trimming cost V 7 bases and J 14 bases, with 21 bases left between them. The germline V gene has CDR1 LNHDA and CDR2 SQIVND (reference sequence). The CDR3 has 14 amino acids. DNA for the CDR3: TGTGCCAGTAAGCGGACCGCCGCCCAAGATGCCCTCCACTTT. It yields the protein CASKRTAAQDALHF.

The genes are TRBV25-1 and TRBJ2-1; a possible D gene is TRBD2 (5 bases). Trimming pared 5 bases from V and 0 bases from J, leaving 8 bases between. In germline, CDR1 is MGHDK, CDR2 SYGVNS. The CDR3 totals 14 residues. CDR3 sequence (DNA): TGTGCCAGCAGTTCTAGCAACTCCTACAATGAGCAGTTCTTC. It translates to CASSSSNSYNEQFF.